The rows below give T cell receptor beta chains drawn from one sample of a study of OX40 agonist ivuxolimab in advanced cancers. TCRdb's table, derived via immunoSEQ multiplex PCR, lists solely in-frame clones and lacks some. The repertoire holds more than 55,000 clones, with roughly 89% as singletons. This material consisted of CD4+ or CD8+ T cells sorted from blood, taken in a trial of the OX40 agonist ivuxolimab. The source is an adult with an advanced solid tumor such as melanoma, head and neck, liver or kidney cancer. The CDR3 runs from the conserved cysteine through the conserved F or W. D genes are given only for firm matches. Clone size is not always given. Where it is, it says once, few, many or a class for expanded clones.

j_call	d_call	v_call	cdr3_length	clone_size	cdr3_nt	cdr3_aa
TRBJ2-2	-	TRBV27	16	-	TGTGCCAGCAAATCGGAGGGACTGAGGAACACCGGGGAGCTGTTTTTT	CASKSEGLRNTGELFF
TRBJ2-1	TRBD1	TRBV10-3	17	few	TGTGCCATCAGTGCACGATACTCCGGGACAGGGACGAATGAGCAGTTCTTC	CAISARYSGTGTNEQFF
TRBJ1-1	TRBD1	TRBV5-6	16	-	TGTGCCAGCAACATGAGGGCCAGGGGGAGGTTGACTGAAGCTTTCTTT	CASNMRARGRLTEAFF
TRBJ2-1	-	TRBV19	14	-	TGTGCCAGTAGTTCGATGGGGGGAAATAGTGAGCAGTTCTTC	CASSSMGGNSEQFF
TRBJ2-7	-	TRBV4-2	14	-	TGTGCCAGCAGCCAAGGTCTAGCATCCTACGAGCAGTACTTC	CASSQGLASYEQYF
TRBJ2-3	-	TRBV7-9	13	-	TGTGCCAGCAGCTTAGTCCTCACAGATACGCAGTATTTT	CASSLVLTDTQYF
TRBJ1-2	-	TRBV15	11	-	TGTGCCACCAGCAGAGATTATGGCTACACCTTC	CATSRDYGYTF
TRBJ2-5	TRBD2	TRBV5-4	15	-	TGTGCCAGCAGCTTGGGTGCGGGGGGGCCAGAGACCCAGTACTTC	CASSLGAGGPETQYF
TRBJ2-7	-	TRBV19	14	-	TGTGCCAGTAGTATAGGTTACGAGCGCTACGAGCAGTACTTC	CASSIGYERYEQYF
TRBJ1-1	-	TRBV19	16	-	TGTGCCAGTAGTATAGGGGTTGTGGGTTTGAACACTGAAGCTTTCTTT	CASSIGVVGLNTEAFF